Listed below are T cell receptor beta chains from one sample, sequenced in a study of cytomegalovirus exposure and HLA in healthy donors. Clones were read by immunoSEQ multiplex PCR, and TCRdb kept only the in-frame ones, dropping some. The data contain over 100,000 clones, about 91% of them singletons. Material: PBMCs. These receptors came from a woman aged 18-29 years in good health and CMV-seronegative. Each CDR3 is given with its conserved first and last residue. D genes are given only for firm matches. The listing skips clone size in some rows; elsewhere it reads once, few, many or a size class.

D gene	V gene	clone size	J gene	CDR3 DNA	CDR3 protein
-	TRBV21-1	-	TRBJ1-1	TGTGCCAGCAGCCCTCTAGACGGCCCGAACACTGAAGCTTTCTTT	CASSPLDGPNTEAFF
TRBD1	TRBV19	-	TRBJ1-1	TGTGCCAGTAGGGAGAGGACAGGGGGCAACACTGAAGCTTTCTTT	CASRERTGGNTEAFF
-	TRBV5-5	-	TRBJ1-6	TGTGCCAGCAGCTACCAAACAGGGTCACCCCTCCACTTT	CASSYQTGSPLHF
-	TRBV5-6	once	TRBJ2-2	TGTGCCAGCAGCCGCGGGGGACAATCAAACGCGAACACCGGGGAGCTGTTTTTT	CASSRGGQSNANTGELFF
TRBD1	TRBV18	-	TRBJ2-7	TGTGCCAGCTCACCGACGACAGGGTTCTCCTACGAGCAGTACTTC	CASSPTTGFSYEQYF
-	TRBV6-5	-	TRBJ2-7	TGTGCCAGCAGTTACTCGACCGGGGCCTACGAGCAGTACTTC	CASSYSTGAYEQYF
-	TRBV9	-	TRBJ1-1	TGTGCCAGCAGCCCCCAGACAGAAAACACTGAAGCTTTCTTT	CASSPQTENTEAFF
TRBD1	TRBV4-1	-	TRBJ1-5	TGCGCCAGCAGCCCGTGGACAGGGGGTCAGCCCCAGCATTTT	CASSPWTGGQPQHF
-	TRBV2	-	TRBJ1-1	TGTGCCAGCAGACAGGGCCGGAACACTGAAGCTTTCTTT	CASRQGRNTEAFF
-	TRBV6-5	few	TRBJ1-3	TGTGCCAGCAGTCCGGGACAAACCTCTGGAAACACCATATATTTT	CASSPGQTSGNTIYF
-	TRBV5-1	-	TRBJ2-1	TGCGCCAGCAGCCCAACGGTCAGGGATGAGCAGTTCTTC	CASSPTVRDEQFF
-	TRBV29-1	-	TRBJ1-4	TGCAGCGTTGCACTCGATGGGGGGGTCCGGGAAAAACTGTTTTTT	CSVALDGGVREKLFF
TRBD2	TRBV2	-	TRBJ2-1	TGTGCCAGCATGAGTAGCGGGGGCTATGCCTACAATGAGCAGTTCTTC	CASMSSGGYAYNEQFF
TRBD2	TRBV5-6	-	TRBJ2-6	TGTGCCAGCAGCTCTGTGGGGGGGACCCAGAGAGAAGGGGCCAACGTCCTGACTTTC	CASSSVGGTQREGANVLTF
TRBD1	TRBV4-1	-	TRBJ2-1	TGCGCCAGCAGCCAAGGCGGACAGGGTTCCGACAATGAGCAGTTCTTC	CASSQGGQGSDNEQFF
-	TRBV7-3	-	TRBJ2-3	TGTGCCAGCAGCTTAAACGGGGCGGGGGATACGCAGTATTTT	CASSLNGAGDTQYF
-	TRBV11-2	-	TRBJ1-4	TGTGCCAGCAGCTGGGGAGGGGGAAGAGGGGAAAAACTGTTTTTT	CASSWGGGRGEKLFF
-	TRBV6-6	-	TRBJ1-2	TGTGCCAGCAGTTACTCGGGGGGAGAGCGCTACACCTTC	CASSYSGGERYTF
TRBD2	TRBV11-2	-	TRBJ2-1	TGTGCCAGCAGCGCCAGCGGGGGGGTTTGGAATGAGCAGTTCTTC	CASSASGGVWNEQFF
TRBD1	TRBV6-5	-	TRBJ2-7	TGTGCCAGCAGTTACCAGACAGGGGGAAAGCTCCACGAGCAGTACTTC	CASSYQTGGKLHEQYF
-	TRBV18	-	TRBJ2-7	TGTGCCAGCTCACCTGACTCAAGATATGGCATTCCCTACGAGCAGTACTTC	CASSPDSRYGIPYEQYF
-	TRBV25-1	-	TRBJ1-3	TGTGCCAGCAGTCCAGGGAGGCCTGGAAACACCATATATTTT	CASSPGRPGNTIYF
TRBD1	TRBV2	-	TRBJ2-2	TGTGCCAGCCATGCCGGGACAGGGTACACCGGGGAGCTGTTTTTT	CASHAGTGYTGELFF
TRBD1	TRBV6-5	once	TRBJ1-3	TGTGCCAGCAGTTACGACGGACAGGGGAGGAACACCATATATTTT	CASSYDGQGRNTIYF
-	TRBV7-2	-	TRBJ1-5	TGTGCCAGCAGCTTGTGGTCAGGCGATTATAGCAATCAGCCCCAGCATTTT	CASSLWSGDYSNQPQHF
TRBD1	TRBV29-1	-	TRBJ1-2	TGCAGCGTACCAGACAGGGGGCGCAGCTATGGCTACACCTTC	CSVPDRGRSYGYTF